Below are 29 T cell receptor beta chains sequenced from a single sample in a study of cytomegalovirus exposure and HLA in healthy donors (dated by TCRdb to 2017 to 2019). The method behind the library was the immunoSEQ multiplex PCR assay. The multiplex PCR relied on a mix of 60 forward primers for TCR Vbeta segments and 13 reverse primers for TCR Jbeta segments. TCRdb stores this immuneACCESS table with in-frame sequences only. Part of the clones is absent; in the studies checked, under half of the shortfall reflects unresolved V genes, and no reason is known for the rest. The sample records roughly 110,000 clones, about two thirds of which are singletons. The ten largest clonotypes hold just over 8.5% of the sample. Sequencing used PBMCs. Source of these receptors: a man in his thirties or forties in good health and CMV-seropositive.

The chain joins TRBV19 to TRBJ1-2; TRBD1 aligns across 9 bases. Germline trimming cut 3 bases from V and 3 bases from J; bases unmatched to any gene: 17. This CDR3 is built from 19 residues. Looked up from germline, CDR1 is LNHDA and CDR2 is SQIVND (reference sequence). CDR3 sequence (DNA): TGTGCCAGTAGTATTTTGTTCCGGGACAGGGCCCCACTTCACTATGGCTACACCTTC. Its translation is CASSILFRDRAPLHYGYTF.

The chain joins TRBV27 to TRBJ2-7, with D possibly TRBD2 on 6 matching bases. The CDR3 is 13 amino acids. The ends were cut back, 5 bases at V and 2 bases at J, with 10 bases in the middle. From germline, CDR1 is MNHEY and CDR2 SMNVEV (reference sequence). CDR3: CASSRGLAYEQYV. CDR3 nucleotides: TGTGCCAGCAGTCGGGGGTTAGCCTACGAGCAGTACGTC.

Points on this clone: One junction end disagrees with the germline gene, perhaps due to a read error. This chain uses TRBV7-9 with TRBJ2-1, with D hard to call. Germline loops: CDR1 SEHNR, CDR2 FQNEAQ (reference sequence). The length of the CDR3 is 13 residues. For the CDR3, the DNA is TGTTCCAGCAGCGACCAAGACTCCAATGAGCAGTTCTTC. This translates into CSSSDQDSNEQFF.

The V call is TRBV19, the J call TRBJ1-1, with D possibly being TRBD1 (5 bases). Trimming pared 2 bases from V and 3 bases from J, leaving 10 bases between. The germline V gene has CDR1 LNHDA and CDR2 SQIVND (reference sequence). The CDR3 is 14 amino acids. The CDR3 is CASSILGGDTEAFF. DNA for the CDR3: TGTGCCAGTAGTATATTGGGGGGGGACACTGAAGCTTTCTTT.

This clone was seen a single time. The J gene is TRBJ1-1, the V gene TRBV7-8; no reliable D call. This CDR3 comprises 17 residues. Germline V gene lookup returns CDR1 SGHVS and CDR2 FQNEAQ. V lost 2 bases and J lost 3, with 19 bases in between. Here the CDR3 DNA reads TGTGCCAGCAGCTTATTAGTTTACAACCTACGGGACACTGAAGCTTTCTTT. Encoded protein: CASSLLVYNLRDTEAFF.

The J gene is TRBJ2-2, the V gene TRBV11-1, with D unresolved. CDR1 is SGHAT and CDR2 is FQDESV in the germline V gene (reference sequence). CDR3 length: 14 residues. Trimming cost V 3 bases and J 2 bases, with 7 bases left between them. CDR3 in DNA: TGTGCCAGCAGCTTGAGTCTTAACACCGGGGAGCTGTTTTTT. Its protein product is CASSLSLNTGELFF. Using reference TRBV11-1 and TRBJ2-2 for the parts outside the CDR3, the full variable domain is EAEVAQSPRYKITEKSQAVAFWCDPISGHATLYWYRQILGQGPELLVQFQDESVVDDSQLPKDRFSAERLKGVDSTLKIQPAELGDSAMYLCASSLSLNTGELFFGEGSRLTVL.

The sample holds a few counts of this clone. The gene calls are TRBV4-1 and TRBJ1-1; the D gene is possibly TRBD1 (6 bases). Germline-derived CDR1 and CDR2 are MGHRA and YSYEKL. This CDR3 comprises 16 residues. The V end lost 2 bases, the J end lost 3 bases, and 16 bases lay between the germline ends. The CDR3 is CASSQQGGVVYTEAFF. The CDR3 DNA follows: TGCGCCAGCAGCCAACAAGGGGGAGTTGTGTACACTGAAGCTTTCTTT.

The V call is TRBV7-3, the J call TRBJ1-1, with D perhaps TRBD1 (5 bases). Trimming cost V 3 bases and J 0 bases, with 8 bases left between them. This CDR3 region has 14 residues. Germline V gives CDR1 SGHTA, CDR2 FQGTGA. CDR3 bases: TGTGCCAGCAGCTTCACAGGTCTGAACACTGAAGCTTTCTTT. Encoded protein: CASSFTGLNTEAFF.

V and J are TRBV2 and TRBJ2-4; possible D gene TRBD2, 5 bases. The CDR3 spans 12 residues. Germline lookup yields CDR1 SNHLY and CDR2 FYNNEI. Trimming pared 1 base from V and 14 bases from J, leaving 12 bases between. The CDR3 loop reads CASSEGKRRKYF. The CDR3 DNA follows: TGTGCCAGCAGTGAAGGTAAGAGGAGGAAGTACTTC.

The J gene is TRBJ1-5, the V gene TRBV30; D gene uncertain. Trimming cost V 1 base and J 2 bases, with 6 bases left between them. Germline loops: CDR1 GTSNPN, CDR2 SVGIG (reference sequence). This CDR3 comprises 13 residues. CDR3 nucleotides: TGTGCCTGGAGTGCGCAGGGCAATCAGCCCCAGCATTTT. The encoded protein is CAWSAQGNQPQHF.

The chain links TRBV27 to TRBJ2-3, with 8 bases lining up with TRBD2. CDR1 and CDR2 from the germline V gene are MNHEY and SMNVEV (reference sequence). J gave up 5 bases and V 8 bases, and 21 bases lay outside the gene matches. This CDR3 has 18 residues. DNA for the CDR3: TGTGCCAGCCGCAATATAAGCAATCGGGGGGGCCTGGGAGATACGCAGTATTTT. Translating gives CASRNISNRGGLGDTQYF.

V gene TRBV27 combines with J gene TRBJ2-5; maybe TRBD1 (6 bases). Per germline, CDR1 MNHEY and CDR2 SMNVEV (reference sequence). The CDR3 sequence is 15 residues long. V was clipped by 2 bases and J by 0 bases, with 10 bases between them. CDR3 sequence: CASSLLWDNQETQYF. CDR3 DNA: TGTGCCAGCAGTTTACTTTGGGACAACCAAGAGACCCAGTACTTC.

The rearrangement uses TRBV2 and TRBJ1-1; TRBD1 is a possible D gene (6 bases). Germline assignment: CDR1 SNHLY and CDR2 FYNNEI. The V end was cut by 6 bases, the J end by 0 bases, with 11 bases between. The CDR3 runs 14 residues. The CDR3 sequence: CASRGDTVNTEAFF. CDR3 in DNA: TGTGCCAGCAGGGGGGACACGGTGAACACTGAAGCTTTCTTT.

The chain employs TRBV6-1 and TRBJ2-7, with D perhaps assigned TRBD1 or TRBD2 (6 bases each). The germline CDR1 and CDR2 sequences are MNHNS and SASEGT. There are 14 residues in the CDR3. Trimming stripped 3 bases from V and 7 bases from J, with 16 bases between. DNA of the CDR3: TGTGCCAGCAGTGAGCTATGGCAGGGGAGGGAGCAGTACGTC. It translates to CASSELWQGREQYV.

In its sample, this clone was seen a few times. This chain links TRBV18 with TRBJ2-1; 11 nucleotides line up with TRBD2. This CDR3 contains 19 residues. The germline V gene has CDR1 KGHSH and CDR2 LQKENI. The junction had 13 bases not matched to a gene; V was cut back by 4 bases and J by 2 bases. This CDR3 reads CASSQEGLAGFIAYNEQFF. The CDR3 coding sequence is TGTGCCAGCTCACAGGAAGGACTAGCGGGCTTCATTGCCTACAATGAGCAGTTCTTC.

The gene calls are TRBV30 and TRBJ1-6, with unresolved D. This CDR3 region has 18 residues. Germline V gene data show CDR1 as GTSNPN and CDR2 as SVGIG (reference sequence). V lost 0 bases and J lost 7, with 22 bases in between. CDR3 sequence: CAWSVGRRGGRPNSPLHF. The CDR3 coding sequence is TGTGCCTGGAGTGTAGGTCGTCGGGGAGGTCGGCCCAATTCACCCCTCCACTTT.

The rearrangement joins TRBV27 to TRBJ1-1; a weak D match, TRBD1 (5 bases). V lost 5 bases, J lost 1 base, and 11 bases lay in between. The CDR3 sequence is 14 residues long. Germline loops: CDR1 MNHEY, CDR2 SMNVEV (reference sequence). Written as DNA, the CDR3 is TGTGCCAGCAGTGGGGGGGTTTCGAACACTGAAGCTTTCTTT. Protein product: CASSGGVSNTEAFF.

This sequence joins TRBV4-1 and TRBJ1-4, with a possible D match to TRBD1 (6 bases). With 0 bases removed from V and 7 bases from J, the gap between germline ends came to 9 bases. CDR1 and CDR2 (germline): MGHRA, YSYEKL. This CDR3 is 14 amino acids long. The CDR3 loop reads CASSQEGASEKLFF. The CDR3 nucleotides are TGCGCCAGCAGCCAAGAGGGGGCGAGTGAAAAACTGTTTTTT.

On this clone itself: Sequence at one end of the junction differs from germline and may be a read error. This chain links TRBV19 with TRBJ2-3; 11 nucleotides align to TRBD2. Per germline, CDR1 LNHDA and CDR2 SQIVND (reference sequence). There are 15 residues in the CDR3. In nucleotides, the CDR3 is TGTGCCAGTAGTAGACTAGCGGGGAGCACGGATACGCAGTATTTT. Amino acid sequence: CASSRLAGSTDTQYF. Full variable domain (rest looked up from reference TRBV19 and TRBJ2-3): DGGITQSPKYLFRKEGQNVTLSCEQNLNHDAMYWYRQDPGQGLRLIYYSQIVNDFQKGDIAEGYSVSREKKESFPLTVTSAQKNPTAFYLCASSRLAGSTDTQYFGPGTRLTVL.

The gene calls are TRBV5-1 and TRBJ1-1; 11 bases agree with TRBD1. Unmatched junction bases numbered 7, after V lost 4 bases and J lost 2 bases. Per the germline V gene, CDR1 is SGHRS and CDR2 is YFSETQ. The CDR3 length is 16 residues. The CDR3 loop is CASSPRDRGINTEAFF. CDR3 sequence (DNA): TGCGCCAGCAGCCCGAGGGACAGGGGGATCAACACTGAAGCTTTCTTT.

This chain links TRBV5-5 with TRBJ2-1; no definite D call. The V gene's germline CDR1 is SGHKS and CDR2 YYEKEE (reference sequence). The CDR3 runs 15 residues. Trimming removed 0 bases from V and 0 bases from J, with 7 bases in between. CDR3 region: CASSLAPGSYNEQFF. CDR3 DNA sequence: TGTGCCAGCAGCTTGGCCCCAGGCTCCTACAATGAGCAGTTCTTC.

The CDR3 coding sequence is TGTGCCAGCAGTTACTCGAGTATAAATGAGCAGTTCTTC. Encoded protein: CASSYSSINEQFF. The chain has TRBV6-5 and TRBJ2-1; D remains unclear. Trimming cost V 0 bases and J 7 bases, with 7 bases left between them. This CDR3 has 13 amino acids. CDR1 is MNHEY and CDR2 is SVGAGI in the germline V gene.

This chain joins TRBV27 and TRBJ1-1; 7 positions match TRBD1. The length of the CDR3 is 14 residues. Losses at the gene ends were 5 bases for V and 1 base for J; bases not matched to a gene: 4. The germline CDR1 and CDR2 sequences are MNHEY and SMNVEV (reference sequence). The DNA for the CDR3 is TGTGCCAGCAGTCCATGGACAGGGAACACTGAAGCTTTCTTT. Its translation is CASSPWTGNTEAFF.

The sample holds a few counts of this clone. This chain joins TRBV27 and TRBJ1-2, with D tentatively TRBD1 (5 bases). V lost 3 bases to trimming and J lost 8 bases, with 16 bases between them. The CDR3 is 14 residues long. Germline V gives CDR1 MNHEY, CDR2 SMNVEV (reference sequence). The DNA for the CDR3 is TGTGCCAGCAGTTTCGGCCTAGGGGATTTCGGCTACACCTTC. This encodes CASSFGLGDFGYTF.

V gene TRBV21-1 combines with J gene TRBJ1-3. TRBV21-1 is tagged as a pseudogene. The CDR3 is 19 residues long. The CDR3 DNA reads TGTGCCAGCATAGGAGGGACTCGGGAGGACAGTTCCTCTGGAAACACCATATATTTT. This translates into CASIGGTREDSSSGNTIYF.

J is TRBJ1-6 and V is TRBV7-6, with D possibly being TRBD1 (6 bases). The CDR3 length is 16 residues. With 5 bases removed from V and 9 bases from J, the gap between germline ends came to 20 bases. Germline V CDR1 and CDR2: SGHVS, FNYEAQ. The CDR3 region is CASSPAGRPTGSPLHF. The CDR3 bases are TGTGCCAGCAGCCCTGCAGGTCGCCCGACAGGTTCACCCCTCCACTTT.

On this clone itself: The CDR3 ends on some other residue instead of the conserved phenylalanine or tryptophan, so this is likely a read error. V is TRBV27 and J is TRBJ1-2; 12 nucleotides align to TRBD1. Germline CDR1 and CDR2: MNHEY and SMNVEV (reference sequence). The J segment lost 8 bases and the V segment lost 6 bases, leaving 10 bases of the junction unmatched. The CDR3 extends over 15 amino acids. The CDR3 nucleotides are TGTGCCAGCAGACCCGGGACAGGGGGCGTTCAGGGCTACACCCTC. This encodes CASRPGTGGVQGYTL.

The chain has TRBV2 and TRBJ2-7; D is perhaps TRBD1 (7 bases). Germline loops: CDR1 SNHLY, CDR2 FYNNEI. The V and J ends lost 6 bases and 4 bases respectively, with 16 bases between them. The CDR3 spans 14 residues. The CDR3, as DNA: TGTGCCAGCAGCGGGACAGTGGGAGGTTACGAGCAGTACTTC. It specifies CASSGTVGGYEQYF.

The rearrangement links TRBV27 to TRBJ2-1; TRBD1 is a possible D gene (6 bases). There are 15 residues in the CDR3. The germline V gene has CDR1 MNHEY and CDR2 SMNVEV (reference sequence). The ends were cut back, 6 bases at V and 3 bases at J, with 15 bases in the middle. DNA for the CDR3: TGTGCCAGCAGCCACAGGGTAAAAGGCTACAATGAGCAGTTCTTC. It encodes CASSHRVKGYNEQFF.